This is a list of T cell receptor beta chains from one sample in a study of Graves' ophthalmopathy and Graves' hyperthyroidism. TCRdb re-called the multiplex PCR reads through MiXCR, storing one row per CDR3 protein. The top ten clones hold over 9% of a sample with under 350,000 distinct CDR3 sequences, roughly a sixth of them seen once. Sample: peripheral blood. The source of these receptors is an adult man with Graves' ophthalmopathy. Both conserved end residues are part of each CDR3. Fields, in order: V gene, CDR3 length, clone size, D gene, J gene, CDR3 DNA, CDR3 protein. A D gene is named only where the DNA matches it firmly. A row's size may be missing; if present it is once, few, many or a size class.

TRBV5-4	17	few	TRBD2	TRBJ2-5	TGTGCCAGCAGCTTTCACGCCTCCGGGGGGGCCGGGGAGACCCAGTACTTC	CASSFHASGGAGETQYF
TRBV7-2	15	-	TRBD2	TRBJ2-5	TGTGCCAGCAGCTTAGTTAGCGGGGGGGCCGAGACCCAGTACTTC	CASSLVSGGAETQYF
TRBV20-1	16	many	-	TRBJ1-5	TGCAGTGCTCTCATCCGGACAGCCAAAGGCAATCAGCCCCAGCATTTT	CSALIRTAKGNQPQHF
TRBV29-1	13	many	-	TRBJ2-7	TGCAGCGTTGGGCACAGAAAGTCTTACGAGCAGTACTTC	CSVGHRKSYEQYF
TRBV6-5	15	-	TRBD2	TRBJ2-5	TGTGCCAGCAGTTACACCTTAGCGGGACAAGAGACCCAGTACTTC	CASSYTLAGQETQYF
TRBV6-4	14	-	-	TRBJ2-2	TGTGCCAGCAGAAGGGCGCAGAGCACCGGGGAGCTGTATTTT	CASRRAQSTGELYF
TRBV19	14	many	-	TRBJ2-7	TGTGCCAGTAGTATGACGGGGGGCGAAGACGAGCAGTACTTC	CASSMTGGEDEQYF
TRBV6-1	14	many	-	TRBJ1-5	TGTGCCAGCAGTGCCCTGGCGGTCAATCAGCCCCAGCATTTT	CASSALAVNQPQHF
TRBV9	13	many	-	TRBJ2-2	TGTGCCAGCAGCGTGAGGGGCAACGGGGAGCTGTTTTTT	CASSVRGNGELFF
TRBV20-1	17	-	TRBD2	TRBJ2-2	TGCAGTCCTGAACCGGGGACTAGCGGAGGGGGTACCGGGGAGCTGTTTTTT	CSPEPGTSGGGTGELFF
TRBV20-1	14	many	-	TRBJ2-7	TGCAGTGCTAGCAGACCGACTCTGACCTACGAGCAGTACTTC	CSASRPTLTYEQYF
TRBV6-1	14	-	TRBD1	TRBJ1-6	TGTGCCAGCACCAGGGGGACAGACAATTCACCCCTCCACTTT	CASTRGTDNSPLHF
TRBV7-8	15	many	-	TRBJ1-3	TGTGCCAGCAGCTCGCGCGGATCAACTGGAAACACCATATATTTT	CASSSRGSTGNTIYF
TRBV12-3/TRBV12-4	16	few	-	TRBJ1-5	TGTGCCAGCAGTTTAGCCCCGGGGACTGGTAATCAGCCCCAGCATTTT	CASSLAPGTGNQPQHF
TRBV29-1	12	-	-	TRBJ2-7	TGCAGCGTTGAGATAGGGTCTTACGAGCAGTACTTC	CSVEIGSYEQYF
TRBV7-9	15	many	-	TRBJ1-6	TGTGCCAGCAGCCCGGACGGTTCCTATAATTCACCCCTCCACTTT	CASSPDGSYNSPLHF
TRBV6-2/TRBV6-3	16	many	-	TRBJ2-7	TGTGCCAGCAGTTACTCCGGCAGGGACAACTCCTACGAGCAGTACTTC	CASSYSGRDNSYEQYF
TRBV10-2	15	many	-	TRBJ1-2	TGCGCCAGCAGTGAGACCGGGGGAGCTAACTATGGCTACACCTTC	CASSETGGANYGYTF
TRBV5-1	14	few	-	TRBJ1-5	TGCGCCAGCAGCTTCACAGGGAAAGGTCAGCCCCAGCATTTT	CASSFTGKGQPQHF
TRBV7-3	17	-	TRBD1	TRBJ2-5	TGTGCCAGCAGCAAGGAGGCGGGACAGGGGCACCAAGAGACCCAGTACTTC	CASSKEAGQGHQETQYF
TRBV7-7	15	many	TRBD1	TRBJ2-5	TGTGCTAGCAGCCCCCAGACAGGGGGCTTGGAGACCCAGTACTTC	CASSPQTGGLETQYF
TRBV2	14	many	TRBD2	TRBJ2-7	TGTGCCAGCATTCAGCGGGAGGGCGTGTACGAGCAGTACTTC	CASIQREGVYEQYF
TRBV4-2	12	many	-	TRBJ1-2	TGTGCCAGCAGCCTCCTGGACAGTGGCTACACCTTC	CASSLLDSGYTF
TRBV29-1	13	-	-	TRBJ1-1	TGCAGCGTTAGGGGTAGTGTCGGCGCTGAAGCTTTCTTT	CSVRGSVGAEAFF
TRBV6-2/TRBV6-3	12	many	TRBD1	TRBJ2-7	TGTGCCAGCAGAGGGACAGCCTACGAGCAGTACTTC	CASRGTAYEQYF
TRBV20-1	14	many	TRBD1	TRBJ1-5	TGCAGTGCCGAACATACAGGGGTCAATCAGCCCCAGCATTTT	CSAEHTGVNQPQHF
TRBV24-1	15	many	TRBD2	TRBJ2-5	TGTGCCACCAGTGATCCAACTAGCGGCCAAGAGACCCAGTACTTC	CATSDPTSGQETQYF
TRBV6-1	16	-	TRBD2	TRBJ2-7	TGTGCCAGCACTCGTGGGACTAGCGGGGGCTCCTACGAGCAGTACTTC	CASTRGTSGGSYEQYF
TRBV6-5	16	-	-	TRBJ1-1	TGTGCCAGCAGTTACTCGAGTTATAGGGGGAACACTGAAGCTTTCTTT	CASSYSSYRGNTEAFF
TRBV28	15	few	-	TRBJ1-2	TGTGCCAGCAGCCCCCACGGGGGGCTAATTTATGGCTACACCTTC	CASSPHGGLIYGYTF
TRBV20-1	12	many	-	TRBJ2-7	TGCAGTGCTACCAAGCAGGGCTACGAGCAGTACTTC	CSATKQGYEQYF
TRBV11-2	15	many	TRBD1	TRBJ2-5	TGTGCCAGCAGCGTTACCGGGACAGGGACAGCAACCCAGTACTTC	CASSVTGTGTATQYF
TRBV2	13	many	-	TRBJ1-1	TGTGCCAGCAGTGATGACAGGAACACTGAAGCTTTCTTT	CASSDDRNTEAFF
TRBV30	14	-	-	TRBJ1-1	TGTGCCTGGATCTATGGACGGGGGGCCGGTGAAGCTTTCTTT	CAWIYGRGAGEAFF
TRBV12-3/TRBV12-4	12	once	-	TRBJ1-2	TGTGCCAGCAGTCCTCCGGGGTACGGCTACACCTTC	CASSPPGYGYTF
TRBV6-2/TRBV6-3	13	many	-	TRBJ1-1	TGTGCCAGCAGTAGCGGCGGGTACACTGAAGCTTTCTTT	CASSSGGYTEAFF
TRBV28	15	many	TRBD1	TRBJ2-2	TGTGCCAGCAGTTTAGAACAGGGGGCTCTAGAGGAGCTGTTTTTT	CASSLEQGALEELFF
TRBV18	15	many	TRBD2	TRBJ2-5	TGTGCCAGCTCACCCTTCAAGCTAGCGGAAGAGACCCAGTACTTC	CASSPFKLAEETQYF
TRBV3-1	16	many	-	TRBJ1-1	TGTGCCAGCAGCAAGGACATAAGTAATATGAACACTGAAGCTTTCTTT	CASSKDISNMNTEAFF
TRBV7-2	20	many	TRBD1	TRBJ2-7	TGTGCCAGCAGCTTTAGGGGTGGGACAGGGGCTGTTACCAGCTCCTACGAGCAGTACTTC	CASSFRGGTGAVTSSYEQYF